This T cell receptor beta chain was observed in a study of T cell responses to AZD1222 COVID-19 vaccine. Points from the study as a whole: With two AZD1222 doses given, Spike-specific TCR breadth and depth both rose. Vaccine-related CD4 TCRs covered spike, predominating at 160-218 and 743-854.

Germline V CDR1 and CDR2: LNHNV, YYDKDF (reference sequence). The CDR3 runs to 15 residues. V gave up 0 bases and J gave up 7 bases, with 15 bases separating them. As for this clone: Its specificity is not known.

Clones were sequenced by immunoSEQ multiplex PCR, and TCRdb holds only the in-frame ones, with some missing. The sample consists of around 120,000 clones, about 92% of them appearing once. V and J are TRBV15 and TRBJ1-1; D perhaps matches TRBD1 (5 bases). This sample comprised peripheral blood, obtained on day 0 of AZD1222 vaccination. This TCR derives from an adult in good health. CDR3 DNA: TGTGCCACCAGCAGAGAGGCCTCGGGGGGGAGTGAAGCTTTCTTT. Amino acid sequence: CATSREASGGSEAFF.